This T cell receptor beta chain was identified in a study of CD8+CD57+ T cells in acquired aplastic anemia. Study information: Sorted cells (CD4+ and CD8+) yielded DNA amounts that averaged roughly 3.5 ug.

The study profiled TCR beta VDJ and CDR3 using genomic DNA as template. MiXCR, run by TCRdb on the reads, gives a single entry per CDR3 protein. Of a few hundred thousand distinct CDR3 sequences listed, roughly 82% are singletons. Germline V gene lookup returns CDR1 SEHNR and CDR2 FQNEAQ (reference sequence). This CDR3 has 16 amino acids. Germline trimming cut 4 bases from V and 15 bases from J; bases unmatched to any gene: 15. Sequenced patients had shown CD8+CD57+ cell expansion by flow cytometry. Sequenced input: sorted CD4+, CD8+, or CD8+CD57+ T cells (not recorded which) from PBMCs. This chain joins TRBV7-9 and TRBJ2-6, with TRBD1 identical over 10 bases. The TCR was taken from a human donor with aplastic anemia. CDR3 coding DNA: TGTGCCAGCAGCTCAGGGGACAGGGGCGGGGCCAATGGCCTGACTTTC. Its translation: CASSSGDRGGANGLTF.